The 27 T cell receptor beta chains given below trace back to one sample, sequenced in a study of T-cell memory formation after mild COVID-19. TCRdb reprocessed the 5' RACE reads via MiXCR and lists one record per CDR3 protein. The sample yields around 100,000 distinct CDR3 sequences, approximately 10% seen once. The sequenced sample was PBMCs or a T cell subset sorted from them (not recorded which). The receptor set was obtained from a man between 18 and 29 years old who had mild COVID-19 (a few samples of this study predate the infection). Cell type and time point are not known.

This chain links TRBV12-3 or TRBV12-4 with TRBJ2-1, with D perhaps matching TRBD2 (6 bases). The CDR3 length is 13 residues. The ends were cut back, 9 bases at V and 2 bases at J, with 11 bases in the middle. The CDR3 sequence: CASWGGTYNEQFF. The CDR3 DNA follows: TGTGCCAGTTGGGGCGGGACCTACAATGAGCAGTTCTTC.

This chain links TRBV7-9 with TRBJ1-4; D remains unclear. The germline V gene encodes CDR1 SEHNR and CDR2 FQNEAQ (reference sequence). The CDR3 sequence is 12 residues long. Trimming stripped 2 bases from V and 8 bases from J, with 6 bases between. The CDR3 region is CASSLSTEKLFF. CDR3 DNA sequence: TGTGCCAGCAGCTTAAGTACAGAAAAACTGTTTTTT.

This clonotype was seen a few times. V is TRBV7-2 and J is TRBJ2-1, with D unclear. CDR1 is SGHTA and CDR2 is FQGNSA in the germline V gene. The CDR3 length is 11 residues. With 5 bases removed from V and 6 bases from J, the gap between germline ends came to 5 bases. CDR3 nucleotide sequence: TGTGCCAGCAGCCGAGGCAATGAGCAGTTCTTC. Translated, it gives CASSRGNEQFF.

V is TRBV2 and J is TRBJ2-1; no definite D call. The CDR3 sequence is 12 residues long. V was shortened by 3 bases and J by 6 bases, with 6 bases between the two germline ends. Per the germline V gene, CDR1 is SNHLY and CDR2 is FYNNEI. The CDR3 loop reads CASSEAFNEQFF. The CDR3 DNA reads TGTGCCAGCAGTGAGGCTTTCAATGAGCAGTTCTTC.

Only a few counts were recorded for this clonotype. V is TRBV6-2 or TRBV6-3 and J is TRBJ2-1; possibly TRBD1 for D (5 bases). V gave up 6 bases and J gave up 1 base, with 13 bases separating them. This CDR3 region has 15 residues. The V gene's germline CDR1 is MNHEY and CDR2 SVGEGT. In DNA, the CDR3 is TGTGCCAGCAGGGCAGACAGTAGTTCCTACAATGAGCAGTTCTTC. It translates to CASRADSSSYNEQFF.

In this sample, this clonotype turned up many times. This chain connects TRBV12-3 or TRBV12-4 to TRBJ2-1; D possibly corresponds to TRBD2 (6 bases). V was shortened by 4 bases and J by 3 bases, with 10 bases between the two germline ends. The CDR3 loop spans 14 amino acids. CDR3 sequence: CASSSGTYYNEQFF. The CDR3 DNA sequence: TGTGCCAGCAGTTCGGGGACTTACTACAATGAGCAGTTCTTC.

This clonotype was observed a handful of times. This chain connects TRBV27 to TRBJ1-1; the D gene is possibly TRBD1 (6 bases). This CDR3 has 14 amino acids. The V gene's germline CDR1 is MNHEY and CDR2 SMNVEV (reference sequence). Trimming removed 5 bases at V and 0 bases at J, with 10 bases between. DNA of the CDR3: TGTGCCAGCAGTCCGGGGGCCATGAACACTGAAGCTTTCTTT. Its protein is CASSPGAMNTEAFF.

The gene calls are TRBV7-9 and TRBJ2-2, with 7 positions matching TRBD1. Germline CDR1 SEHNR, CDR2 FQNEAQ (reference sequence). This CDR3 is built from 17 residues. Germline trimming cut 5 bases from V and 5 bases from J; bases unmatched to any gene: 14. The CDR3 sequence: CASSTETGPSATGELFF. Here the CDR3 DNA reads TGTGCCAGCAGCACAGAGACAGGGCCATCCGCTACCGGGGAGCTGTTTTTT.

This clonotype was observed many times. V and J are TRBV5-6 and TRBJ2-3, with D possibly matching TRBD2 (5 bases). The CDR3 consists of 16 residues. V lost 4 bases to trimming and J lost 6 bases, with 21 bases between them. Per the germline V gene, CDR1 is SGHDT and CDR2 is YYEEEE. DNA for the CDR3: TGTGCCAGCAGCAACGAGCGGCGGGTGAACGGGGATACGCAGTATTTT. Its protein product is CASSNERRVNGDTQYF.

In DNA form, the CDR3 reads TGTGCCAGCAGTTATGATAGGTACAAAAACATTCAGTACTTC. This sequence encodes CASSYDRYKNIQYF. The genes are TRBV6-5 and TRBJ2-4; D is uncertain. The CDR3 is 14 residues long. Germline assignment: CDR1 MNHEY and CDR2 SVGAGI. V was shortened by 3 bases and J by 3 bases, with 9 bases between the two germline ends.

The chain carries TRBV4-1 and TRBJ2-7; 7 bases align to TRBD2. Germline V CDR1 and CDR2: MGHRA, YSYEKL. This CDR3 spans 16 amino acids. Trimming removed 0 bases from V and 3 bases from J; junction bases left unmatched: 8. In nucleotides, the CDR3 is TGCGCCAGCAGCCAAGATTCCGGGGAGGGGTACTACGAGCAGTACTTC. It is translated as CASSQDSGEGYYEQYF.

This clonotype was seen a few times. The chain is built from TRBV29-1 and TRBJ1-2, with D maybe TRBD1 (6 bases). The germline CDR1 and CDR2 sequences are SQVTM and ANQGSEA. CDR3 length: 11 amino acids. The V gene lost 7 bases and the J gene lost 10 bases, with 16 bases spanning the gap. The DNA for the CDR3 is TGCAGCGGAACGACAGGTCCCATCTACACCTTC. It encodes CSGTTGPIYTF.

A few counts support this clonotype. CDR3 protein: CASSFFPKTYNEQFF. The CDR3, as DNA: TGTGCCAGCAGTTTTTTCCCAAAAACCTACAATGAGCAGTTCTTC. The V call is TRBV27, the J call TRBJ2-1; the D is unclear. Per the germline V gene, CDR1 is MNHEY and CDR2 is SMNVEV (reference sequence). Trimming took off 3 bases at V and 2 bases at J, with 11 bases between the two ends. This CDR3 region has 15 residues.

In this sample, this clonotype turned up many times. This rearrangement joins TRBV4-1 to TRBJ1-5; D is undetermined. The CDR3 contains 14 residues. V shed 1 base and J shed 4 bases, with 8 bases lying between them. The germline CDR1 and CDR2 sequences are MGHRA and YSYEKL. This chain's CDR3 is CASSQVAQNQPQHF. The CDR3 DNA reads TGCGCCAGCAGCCAAGTTGCGCAGAATCAGCCCCAGCATTTT.

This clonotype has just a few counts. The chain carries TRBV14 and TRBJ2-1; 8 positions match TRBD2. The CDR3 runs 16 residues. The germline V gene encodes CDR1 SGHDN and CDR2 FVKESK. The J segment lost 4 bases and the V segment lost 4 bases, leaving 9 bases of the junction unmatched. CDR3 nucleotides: TGTGCCAGCAGCCCCCTGATTAGCGGGGTATACAATGAGCAGTTCTTC. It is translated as CASSPLISGVYNEQFF.

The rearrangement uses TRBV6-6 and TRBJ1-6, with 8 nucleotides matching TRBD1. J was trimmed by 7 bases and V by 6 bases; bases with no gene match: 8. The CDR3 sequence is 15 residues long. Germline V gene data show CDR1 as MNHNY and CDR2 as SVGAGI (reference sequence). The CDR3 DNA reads TGTGCCAGCAGCCCACGGGACAGGCGCAATTCACCCCTCCACTTT. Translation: CASSPRDRRNSPLHF.

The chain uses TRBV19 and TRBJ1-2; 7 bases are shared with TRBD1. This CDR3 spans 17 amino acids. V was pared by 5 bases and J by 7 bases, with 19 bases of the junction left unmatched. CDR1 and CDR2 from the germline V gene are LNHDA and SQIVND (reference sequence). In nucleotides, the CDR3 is TGTGCCAGTAGTCCTCCCCCTCCCATCAGGGGGTACGGTGGCTACACCTTC. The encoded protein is CASSPPPPIRGYGGYTF.

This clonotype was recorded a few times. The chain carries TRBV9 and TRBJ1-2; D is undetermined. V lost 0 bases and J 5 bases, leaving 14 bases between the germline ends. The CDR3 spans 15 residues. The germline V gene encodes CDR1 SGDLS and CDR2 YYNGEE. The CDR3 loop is CASSVGAGSGYGYTF. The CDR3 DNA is TGTGCCAGCAGCGTAGGAGCGGGGAGTGGATATGGCTACACCTTC.

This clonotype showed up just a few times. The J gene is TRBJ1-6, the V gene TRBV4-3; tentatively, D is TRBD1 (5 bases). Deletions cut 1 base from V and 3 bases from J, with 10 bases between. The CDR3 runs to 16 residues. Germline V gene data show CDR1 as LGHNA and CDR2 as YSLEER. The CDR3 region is CASSQGQSSYNSPLHF. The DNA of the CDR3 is TGCGCCAGCAGCCAAGGACAGAGTAGCTATAATTCACCCCTCCACTTT.

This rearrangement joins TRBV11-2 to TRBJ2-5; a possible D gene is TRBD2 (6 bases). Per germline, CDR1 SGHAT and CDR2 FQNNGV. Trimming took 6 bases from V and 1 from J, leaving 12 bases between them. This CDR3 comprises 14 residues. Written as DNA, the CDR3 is TGTGCCAGCAGTACGGGGGAAGTCCAAGAGACCCAGTACTTC. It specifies CASSTGEVQETQYF.

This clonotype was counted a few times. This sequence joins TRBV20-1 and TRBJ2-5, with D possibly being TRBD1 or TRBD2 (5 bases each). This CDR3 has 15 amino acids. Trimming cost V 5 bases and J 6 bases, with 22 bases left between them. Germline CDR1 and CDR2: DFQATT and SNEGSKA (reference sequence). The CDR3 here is CSASKSGRGGQTQYF. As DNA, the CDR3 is TGCAGTGCTTCAAAATCGGGACGGGGCGGTCAGACCCAGTACTTC.

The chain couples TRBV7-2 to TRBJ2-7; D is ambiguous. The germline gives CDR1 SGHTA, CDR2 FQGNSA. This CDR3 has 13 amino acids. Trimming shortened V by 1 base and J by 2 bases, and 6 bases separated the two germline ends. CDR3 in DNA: TGTGCCAGCAGCTTAGGCAGGACCTACGAGCAGTACGTC. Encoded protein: CASSLGRTYEQYV.

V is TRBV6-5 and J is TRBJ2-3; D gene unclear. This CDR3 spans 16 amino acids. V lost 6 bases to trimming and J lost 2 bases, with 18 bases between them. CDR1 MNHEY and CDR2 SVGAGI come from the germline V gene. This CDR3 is CASSPVFGENTDTQYF. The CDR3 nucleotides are TGTGCCAGCAGCCCGGTCTTCGGCGAAAACACAGATACGCAGTATTTT.

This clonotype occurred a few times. For the CDR3, the DNA is TGTGCCAGCAGTACTCCGGGACTAGCGGAATACGAGCAGTACTTC. Amino acids: CASSTPGLAEYEQYF. J is TRBJ2-7 and V is TRBV6-1; 11 nucleotides align to TRBD2. This CDR3 spans 15 amino acids. The J segment lost 4 bases and the V segment lost 5 bases, leaving 7 bases of the junction unmatched. The germline CDR1 and CDR2 sequences are MNHNS and SASEGT.

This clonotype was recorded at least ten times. The CDR3 DNA reads TGTGCTAGTGGTCCCGGGACAGGGGTAGTCGAGCAGTACTTC. Protein product: CASGPGTGVVEQYF. V usage is TRBV12-5 and J usage is TRBJ2-7, with 10 bases identical to TRBD1. V dropped 5 bases and J dropped 6; count of bases not matched to a gene: 7. The CDR3 sequence is 14 residues long. Germline V gene data show CDR1 as LGHNT and CDR2 as FRNRAP.

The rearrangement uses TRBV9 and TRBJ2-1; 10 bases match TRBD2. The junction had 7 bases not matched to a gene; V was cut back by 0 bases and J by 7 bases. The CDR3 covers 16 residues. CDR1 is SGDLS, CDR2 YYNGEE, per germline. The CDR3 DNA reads TGTGCCAGCAGCGTAGCCAGCGGGGGGGCAGGAAATGAGCAGTTCTTC. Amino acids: CASSVASGGAGNEQFF.

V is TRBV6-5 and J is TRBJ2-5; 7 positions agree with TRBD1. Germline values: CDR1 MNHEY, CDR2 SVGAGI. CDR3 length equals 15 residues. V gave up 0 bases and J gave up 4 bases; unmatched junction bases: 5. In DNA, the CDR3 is TGTGCCAGCAGTTACTCTAGCGACAGGGCAGAGACCCAGTACTTC. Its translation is CASSYSSDRAETQYF.